This T cell receptor (beta chain) was obtained from a study of blood T cell repertoires in COVID-19. About the study: Whether acute or convalescent, the COVID-19 samples came from the United States, Italy and Spain. Sources were T cells, B-cell-depleted T cells, or PBMCs; the material itself was cDNA or gDNA.

V shed 3 bases and J 6 bases; nucleotides not matched to a gene: 2. This CDR3 spans 14 amino acids. Germline values: CDR1 SGHRS, CDR2 YFSETQ. The authors' processing: Reference gene primer amplification gave estimated nucleated cell counts. Here immunoSEQ multiplex PCR was the method, and the copy in TCRdb shows in-frame clones only, minus some. V and J calls and clone size are as listed in that table; D and trimming were resolved from the DNA. The sample lists 55,000 to 80,000 clones; 65% to 85% were seen once. Sequencing input: peripheral blood. This clonotype was obtained from a human donor in a cohort sampled during active COVID-19. The genes are TRBV5-1 and TRBJ2-4; 11 bases match TRBD1. The CDR3 DNA reads TGCGCCAGCAGCTCGGGGACAGGGGGAAACATTCAGTACTTC. Protein product: CASSSGTGGNIQYF.